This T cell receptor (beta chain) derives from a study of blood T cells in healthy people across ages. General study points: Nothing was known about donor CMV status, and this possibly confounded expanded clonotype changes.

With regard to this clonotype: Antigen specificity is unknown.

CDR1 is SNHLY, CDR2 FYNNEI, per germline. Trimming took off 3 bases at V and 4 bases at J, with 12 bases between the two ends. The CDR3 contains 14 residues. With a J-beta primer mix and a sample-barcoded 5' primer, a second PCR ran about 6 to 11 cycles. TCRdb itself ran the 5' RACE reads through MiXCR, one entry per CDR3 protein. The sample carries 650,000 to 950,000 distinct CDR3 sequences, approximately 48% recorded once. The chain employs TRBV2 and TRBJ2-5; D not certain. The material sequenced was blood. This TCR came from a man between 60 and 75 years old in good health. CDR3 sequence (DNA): TGTGCCAGCAGTGATCGCCGGATCGTAGAGACCCAGTACTTC. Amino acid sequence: CASSDRRIVETQYF.